This is a list of T cell receptor beta chains from one sample in a study of cytomegalovirus exposure and HLA in healthy donors. Some clones are missing from TCRdb's copy, which holds only in-frame ones; the method was immunoSEQ multiplex PCR. The sample has 150,000 to 250,000 clones, and its top ten clones hold about 0.74%. Sequencing was done on a sample of PBMCs. These receptors originate from a boy between 10 and 17 years old in good health and CMV-seronegative. CDR3s include the opening cysteine and the closing phenylalanine or tryptophan. The D gene is left open where the match is weak.

>14|TRBV7-6|TRBJ2-7|TRBD1
CASSLTGGSYEQYF
TGTGCCAGCAGCTTGACAGGGGGCTCCTACGAGCAGTACTTC
>14|TRBV5-4|TRBJ1-1|.
CASSAPGGLTEAFF
TGTGCCAGCAGCGCCCCGGGAGGGTTGACTGAAGCTTTCTTT
>14|TRBV6-5|TRBJ1-1|.
CASSSFSWGGEAFF
TGTGCCAGCAGTTCTTTTAGCTGGGGAGGAGAAGCTTTCTTT
>14|TRBV6-5|TRBJ2-2|.
CASSNPSGTGELFF
TGTGCCAGCAGTAACCCCTCCGGGACCGGGGAGCTGTTTTTT
>13|TRBV19|TRBJ2-1|.
CASSTNTENEQFF
TGTGCCAGTAGTACCAATACCGAGAATGAGCAGTTCTTC
>14|TRBV28|TRBJ2-5|TRBD2
CATNGGGARETQYF
TGTGCCACCAACGGCGGGGGGGCCCGAGAGACCCAGTACTTC
>20|TRBV9|TRBJ2-2|TRBD2
CASSVGLAGGAGISTGELFF
TGTGCCAGCAGCGTGGGACTAGCGGGGGGTGCGGGTATATCGACCGGGGAGCTGTTTTTT
>15|TRBV7-2|TRBJ1-5|TRBD1
CASSLGTGENQPQHF
TGTGCCAGCAGCTTGGGGACAGGTGAAAACCAGCCCCAGCATTTT
>17|TRBV27|TRBJ2-3|TRBD2
CASSPGLAGGAGDTQYF
TGTGCCAGCAGTCCGGGACTAGCGGGGGGGGCGGGAGATACGCAGTATTTT
>16|TRBV6-7|TRBJ1-5|TRBD1
CASSYLDRNSNQPQHF
TGTGCCAGCAGTTACTTGGACAGGAATAGCAATCAGCCCCAGCATTTT
>16|TRBV5-6|TRBJ2-3|.
CASSLGTIQGTDTQYF
TGTGCCAGCAGCTTGGGAACTATACAGGGCACAGATACGCAGTATTTT
>14|TRBV25-1|TRBJ1-1|TRBD1
CASKTQGANTEAFF
TGTGCCAGCAAAACCCAGGGGGCGAACACTGAAGCTTTCTTT
>14|TRBV7-6|TRBJ1-1|.
CASSYELGGTEAFF
TGTGCCAGCAGCTACGAGCTCGGGGGCACTGAAGCTTTCTTT
>13|TRBV29-1|TRBJ2-1|TRBD2
CVGASGEVNEQFF
TGCGTGGGGGCTAGCGGGGAGGTAAATGAGCAGTTCTTC
>15|TRBV30|TRBJ2-1|TRBD2
CAWSVGLAGHNEQFF
TGTGCCTGGAGTGTGGGACTAGCGGGCCACAATGAGCAGTTCTTC
>16|TRBV9|TRBJ2-3|TRBD1
CASSPRTGGLADTQYF
TGTGCCAGCAGCCCCCGGACAGGGGGCCTGGCAGATACGCAGTATTTT
>15|TRBV18|TRBJ2-3|.
CASSPLSAGKDTQYF
TGTGCCAGCTCACCACTTAGCGCCGGTAAAGATACGCAGTATTTT
>14|TRBV19|TRBJ2-7|TRBD1
CASSNGDSSYEQYF
TGTGCCAGTAGTAATGGGGACAGCTCCTACGAGCAGTACTTC
>13|TRBV27|TRBJ2-5|.
CASRGHLAETQYF
TGTGCCAGCAGGGGACACCTGGCCGAGACCCAGTACTTC
>13|TRBV19|TRBJ2-7|.
CASSVDRDGEQYF
TGTGCCAGTAGTGTTGACAGAGACGGGGAGCAGTACTTC
>11|TRBV2|TRBJ2-1|.
CASRDPREQFF
TGTGCCAGCAGAGACCCGAGGGAGCAGTTCTTC
>17|TRBV27|TRBJ2-7|TRBD2
CASSLGGAGWILDEQYF
TGTGCCAGCAGTTTGGGAGGGGCAGGGTGGATTCTCGACGAGCAGTACTTC
>15|TRBV6-5|TRBJ2-2|.
CASSYSGEGTGELFF
TGTGCCAGCAGTTACTCAGGGGAAGGCACCGGGGAGCTGTTTTTT
>14|TRBV10-3|TRBJ1-2|.
CAISERKEGYGYTF
TGTGCCATCAGTGAGAGGAAGGAGGGGTATGGCTACACCTTC
>16|TRBV23-1|TRBJ2-6|.
CASRSCRVPGANVLTF
TGCGCCAGCAGGAGTTGCAGGGTCCCTGGGGCCAACGTCCTGACTTTC
>16|TRBV7-3|TRBJ2-3|TRBD2
CASSLIAGGGTDTQYF
TGTGCCAGCAGCTTAATAGCGGGGGGGGGCACAGATACGCAGTATTTT
>13|TRBV6-4|TRBJ1-2|.
CASSDGPSGGYTF
TGTGCCAGCAGTGACGGGCCTTCTGGGGGCTACACCTTC
>12|TRBV2|TRBJ2-7|TRBD1
CASRTGKYEQYF
TGTGCCAGCAGGACAGGGAAATACGAGCAGTACTTC
>13|TRBV6-6|TRBJ1-4|TRBD1
CASSGQGGEKLFF
TGTGCCAGCAGCGGACAGGGCGGTGAAAAACTGTTTTTT
>15|TRBV4-3|TRBJ1-1|.
CASSPRGDRDTEAFF
TGCGCCAGCAGCCCCCGGGGGGACCGGGACACTGAAGCTTTCTTT
>13|TRBV19|TRBJ1-2|TRBD1
CASSTTGGFGYTF
TGTGCCAGTAGCACCACAGGGGGTTTTGGCTACACCTTC
>16|TRBV7-9|TRBJ1-2|TRBD1
CASSLAGTGGADGYTF
TGTGCCAGCAGCTTGGCCGGGACAGGGGGCGCGGATGGCTACACCTTC
>14|TRBV30|TRBJ2-5|.
CAWSVWASRETQYF
TGTGCCTGGAGTGTATGGGCTAGCAGGGAGACCCAGTACTTC
>14|TRBV2|TRBJ2-7|TRBD2
CASIPGPSGYEQYF
TGTGCCAGCATCCCGGGCCCTAGCGGCTACGAGCAGTACTTC
>11|TRBV2|TRBJ1-1|.
CASSGRAEAFF
TGTGCCAGCAGCGGGCGGGCCGAAGCTTTCTTT
>17|TRBV30|TRBJ1-2|TRBD1
CAWSILMGTDQNYGYTF
TGTGCCTGGAGTATATTGATGGGGACAGATCAAAACTATGGCTACACCTTC
>15|TRBV4-3|TRBJ1-6|.
CASSQDRAGNSPLHF
TGCGCCAGCAGCCAAGATCGTGCAGGCAATTCACCCCTCCACTTT
>14|TRBV7-9|TRBJ1-4|.
CASSFAGNNEKLFF
TGTGCCAGCAGCTTCGCGGGTAATAATGAAAAACTGTTTTTT
>13|TRBV7-9|TRBJ1-2|.
CASSLAGDYGYTF
TGTGCCAGCAGCTTAGCGGGCGACTATGGCTACACCTTC
>12|TRBV10-3|TRBJ1-2|TRBD1
CATRRDREGYTF
TGTGCCACGCGCCGGGACAGAGAAGGCTACACCTTC
>14|TRBV6-5|TRBJ2-7|.
CASSYSPQSYEQYF
TGTGCCAGCAGTTACTCCCCCCAGTCCTACGAGCAGTACTTC